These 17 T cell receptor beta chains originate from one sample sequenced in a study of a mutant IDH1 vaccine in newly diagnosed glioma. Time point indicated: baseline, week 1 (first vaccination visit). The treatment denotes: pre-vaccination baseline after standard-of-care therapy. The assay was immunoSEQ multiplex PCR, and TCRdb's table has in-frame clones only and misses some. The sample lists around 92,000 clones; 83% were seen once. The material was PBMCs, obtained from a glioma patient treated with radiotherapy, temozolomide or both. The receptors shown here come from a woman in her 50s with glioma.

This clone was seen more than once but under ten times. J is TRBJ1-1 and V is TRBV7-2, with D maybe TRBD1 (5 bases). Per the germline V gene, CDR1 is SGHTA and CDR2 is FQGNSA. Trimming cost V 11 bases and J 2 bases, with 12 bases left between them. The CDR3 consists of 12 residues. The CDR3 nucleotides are TGTGCCTGTGGACACATCAACACTGAAGCTTTCTTT. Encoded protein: CACGHINTEAFF.

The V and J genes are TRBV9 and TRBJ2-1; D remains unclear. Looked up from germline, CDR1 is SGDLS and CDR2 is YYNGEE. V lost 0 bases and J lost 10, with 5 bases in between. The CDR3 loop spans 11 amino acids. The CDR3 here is CASSVGLEQFF. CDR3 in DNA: TGTGCCAGCAGCGTAGGTCTAGAGCAGTTCTTC.

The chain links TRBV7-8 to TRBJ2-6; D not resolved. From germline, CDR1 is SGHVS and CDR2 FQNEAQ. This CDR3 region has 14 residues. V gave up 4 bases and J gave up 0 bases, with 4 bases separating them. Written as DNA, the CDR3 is TGTGCCAGCAGCTCGCTCTCTGGGGCCAACGTCCTGACTTTC. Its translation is CASSSLSGANVLTF.

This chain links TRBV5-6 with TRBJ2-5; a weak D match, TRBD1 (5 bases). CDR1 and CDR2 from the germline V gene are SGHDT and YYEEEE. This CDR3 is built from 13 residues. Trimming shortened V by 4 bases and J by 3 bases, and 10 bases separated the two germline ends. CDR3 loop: CASSQTAKETQYF. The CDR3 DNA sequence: TGTGCCAGCAGCCAGACAGCCAAAGAGACCCAGTACTTC.

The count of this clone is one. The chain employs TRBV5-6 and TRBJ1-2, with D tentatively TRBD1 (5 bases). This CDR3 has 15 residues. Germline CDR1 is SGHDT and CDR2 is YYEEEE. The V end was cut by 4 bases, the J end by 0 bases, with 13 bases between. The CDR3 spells CASSPGGASNYGYTF. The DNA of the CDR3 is TGTGCCAGCAGCCCGGGTGGGGCCTCTAACTATGGCTACACCTTC.

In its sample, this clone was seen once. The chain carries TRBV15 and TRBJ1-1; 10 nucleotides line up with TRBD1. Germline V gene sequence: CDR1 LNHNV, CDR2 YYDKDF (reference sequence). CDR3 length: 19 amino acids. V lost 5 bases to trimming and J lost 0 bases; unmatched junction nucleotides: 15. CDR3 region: CATSSRRGGQGRLNTEAFF. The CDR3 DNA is TGTGCCACCAGCTCCCGAAGGGGGGGACAGGGGCGCTTGAACACTGAAGCTTTCTTT.

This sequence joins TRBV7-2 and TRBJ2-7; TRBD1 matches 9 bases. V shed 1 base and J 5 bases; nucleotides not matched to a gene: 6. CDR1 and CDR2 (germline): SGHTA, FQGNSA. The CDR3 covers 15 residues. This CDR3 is CASSLVGQGAHEQYF. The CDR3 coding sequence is TGTGCCAGCAGCTTAGTGGGACAGGGCGCCCACGAGCAGTACTTC.

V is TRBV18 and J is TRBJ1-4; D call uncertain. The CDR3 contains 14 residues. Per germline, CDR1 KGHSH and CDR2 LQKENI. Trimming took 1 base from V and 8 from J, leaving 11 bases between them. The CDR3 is CASSPRTDNEKLFF. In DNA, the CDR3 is TGTGCCAGCTCACCACGGACGGATAACGAAAAACTGTTTTTT.

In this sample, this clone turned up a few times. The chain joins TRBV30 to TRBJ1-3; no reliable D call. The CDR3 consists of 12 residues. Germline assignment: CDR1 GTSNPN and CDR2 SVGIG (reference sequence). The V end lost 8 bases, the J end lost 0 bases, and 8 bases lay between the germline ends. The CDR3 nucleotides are TGTGCCGTACGACTCTCTGGAAACACCATATATTTT. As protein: CAVRLSGNTIYF.

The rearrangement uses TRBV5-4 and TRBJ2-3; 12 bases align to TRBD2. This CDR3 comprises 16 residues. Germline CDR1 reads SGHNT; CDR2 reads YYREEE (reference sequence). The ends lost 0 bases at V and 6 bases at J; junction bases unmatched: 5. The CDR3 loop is CASSLASGGAKDTQYF. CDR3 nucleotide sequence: TGTGCCAGCAGCTTGGCTAGCGGGGGGGCCAAGGATACGCAGTATTTT.

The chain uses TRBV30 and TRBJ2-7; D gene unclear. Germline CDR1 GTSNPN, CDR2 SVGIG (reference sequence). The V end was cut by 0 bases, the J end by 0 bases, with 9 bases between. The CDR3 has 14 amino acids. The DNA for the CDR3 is TGTGCCTGGAGTGTGCTTGTTGGCTCCTACGAGCAGTACTTC. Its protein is CAWSVLVGSYEQYF. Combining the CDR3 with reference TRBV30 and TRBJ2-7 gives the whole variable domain SQTIHQWPATLVQPVGSPLSLECTVEGTSNPNLYWYRQAAGRGLQLLFYSVGIGQISSEVPQNLSASRPQDRQFILSSKKLLLSDSGFYLCAWSVLVGSYEQYFGPGTRLTVT.

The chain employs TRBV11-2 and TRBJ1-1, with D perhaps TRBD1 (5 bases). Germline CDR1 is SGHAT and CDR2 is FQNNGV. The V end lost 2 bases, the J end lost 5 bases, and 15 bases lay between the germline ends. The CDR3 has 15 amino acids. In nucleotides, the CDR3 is TGTGCCAGCAGCTTAACCGTGGGGCGAAGAACTGAAGCTTTCTTT. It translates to CASSLTVGRRTEAFF. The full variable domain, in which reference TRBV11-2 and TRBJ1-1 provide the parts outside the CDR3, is EAGVAQSPRYKIIEKRQSVAFWCNPISGHATLYWYQQILGQGPKLLIQFQNNGVVDDSQLPKDRFSAERLKGVDSTLKIQPAKLEDSAVYLCASSLTVGRRTEAFFGQGTRLTVV.

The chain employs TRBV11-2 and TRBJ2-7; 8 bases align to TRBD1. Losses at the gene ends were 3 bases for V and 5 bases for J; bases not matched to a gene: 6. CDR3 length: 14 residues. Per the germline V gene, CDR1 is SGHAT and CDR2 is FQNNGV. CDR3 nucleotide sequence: TGTGCCAGCAGCTTGCAGGGGGCGGGCGACGAGCAGTACTTC. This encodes CASSLQGAGDEQYF.

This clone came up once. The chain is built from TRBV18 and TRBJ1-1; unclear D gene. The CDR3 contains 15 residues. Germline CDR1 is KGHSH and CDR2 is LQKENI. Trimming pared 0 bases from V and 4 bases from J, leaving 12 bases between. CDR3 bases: TGTGCCAGCTCACCACCGAGTATCCCCGCCACTGAAGCTTTCTTT. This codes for CASSPPSIPATEAFF.

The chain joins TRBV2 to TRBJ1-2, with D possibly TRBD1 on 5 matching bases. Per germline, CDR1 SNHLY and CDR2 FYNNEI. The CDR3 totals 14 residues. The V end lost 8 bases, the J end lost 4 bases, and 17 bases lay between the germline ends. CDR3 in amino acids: CASSLWGSGYGYTF. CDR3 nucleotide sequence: TGTGCCAGCTCTCTCTGGGGGTCTGGCTATGGCTACACCTTC.

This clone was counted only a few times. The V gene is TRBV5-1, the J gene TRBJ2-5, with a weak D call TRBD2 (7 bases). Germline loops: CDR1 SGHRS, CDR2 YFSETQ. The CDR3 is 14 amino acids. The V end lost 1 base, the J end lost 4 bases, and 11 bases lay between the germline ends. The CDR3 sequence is CASSLSGGRETQYF. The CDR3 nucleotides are TGCGCCAGCAGCTTGTCGGGGGGCCGAGAGACCCAGTACTTC.

The DNA of the CDR3 is TGCAGCGTGTTACTAGCGGGGGGGCAAGAGACCCAGTACTTC. Its protein product is CSVLLAGGQETQYF. The gene calls are TRBV29-1 and TRBJ2-5; TRBD2 matches 13 bases. CDR1 is SQVTM and CDR2 is ANQGSEA in the germline V gene. Germline trimming cut 6 bases from V and 2 bases from J; bases unmatched to any gene: 3. CDR3 length: 14 amino acids. The variable domain in full, completed from reference TRBV29-1 and TRBJ2-5, reads SAVISQKPSRDICQRGTSLTIQCQVDSQVTMMFWYRQQPGQSLTLIATANQGSEATYESGFVIDKFPISRPNLTFSTLTVSNMSPEDSSIYLCSVLLAGGQETQYFGPGTRLLVL.